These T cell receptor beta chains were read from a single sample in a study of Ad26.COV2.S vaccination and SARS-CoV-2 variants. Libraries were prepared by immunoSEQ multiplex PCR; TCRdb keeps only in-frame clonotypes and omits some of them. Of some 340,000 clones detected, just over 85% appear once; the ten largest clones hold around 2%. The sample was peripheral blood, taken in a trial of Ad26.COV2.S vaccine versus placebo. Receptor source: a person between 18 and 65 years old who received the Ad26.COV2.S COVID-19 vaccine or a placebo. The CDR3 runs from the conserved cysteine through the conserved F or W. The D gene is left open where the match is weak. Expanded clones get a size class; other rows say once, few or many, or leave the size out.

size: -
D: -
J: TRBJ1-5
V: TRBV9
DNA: TGTGCCAGCAGCGTAGGGGGCGGCGCCAATCAGCCCCAGCATTTT
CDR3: CASSVGGGANQPQHF

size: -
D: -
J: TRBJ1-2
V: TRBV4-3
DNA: TGCGCCAGCAGCCAAGATTATATCGGTAACTATGGCTACACCTTC
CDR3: CASSQDYIGNYGYTF

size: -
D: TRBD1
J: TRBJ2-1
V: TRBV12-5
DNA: TGTGCTAGTGGTTTGGGGAAAGGGACAGGCCCATCACTATCCTACAATGAGCAGTTCTTC
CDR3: CASGLGKGTGPSLSYNEQFF

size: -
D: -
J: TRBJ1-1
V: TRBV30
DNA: TGTGCCTGGAGTGTTAGGGGGGCCACTGAAGCTTTCTTT
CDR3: CAWSVRGATEAFF

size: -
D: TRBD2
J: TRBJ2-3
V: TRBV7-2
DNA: TGTGCCAGCAGCCCCCAAGCGGGGGGATCAGATACGCAGTATTTT
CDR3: CASSPQAGGSDTQYF

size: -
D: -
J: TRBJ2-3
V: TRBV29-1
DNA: TGCAGCGTTGAAGATCGGCTAGCATCTAGCACAGATACGCAGTATTTT
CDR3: CSVEDRLASSTDTQYF

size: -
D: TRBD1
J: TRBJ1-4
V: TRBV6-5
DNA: TGTGCCAGCAGTCATACAGGGGGCAATGAAAAACTGTTTTTT
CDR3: CASSHTGGNEKLFF

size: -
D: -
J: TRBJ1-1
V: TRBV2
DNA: TGTGCCAGCAAAATGGACAGCTCCGATATGTTCGCTTTCTTT
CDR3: CASKMDSSDMFAFF

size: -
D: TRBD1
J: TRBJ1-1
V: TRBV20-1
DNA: TGCAGGGCTGGGACAGGGACTGAAGCTTTCTTT
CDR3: CRAGTGTEAFF

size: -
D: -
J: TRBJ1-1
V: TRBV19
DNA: TGTGCCAGTCGTCCCACTTTGAACACTGAAGCTTTCTTT
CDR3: CASRPTLNTEAFF

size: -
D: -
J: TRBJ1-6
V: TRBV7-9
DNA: TGTGCCAGCAGCTTAGGCCCCAGAAATTCACCCCTCCACTTT
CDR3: CASSLGPRNSPLHF

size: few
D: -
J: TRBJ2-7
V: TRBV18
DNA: TGTGCCAGCTCCCTAGACAGGAACGAGCAGTACTTC
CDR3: CASSLDRNEQYF

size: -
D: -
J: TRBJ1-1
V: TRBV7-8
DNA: TGTGCCAGCAGAAATAAGAACACTGAAGCTTTCTTT
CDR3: CASRNKNTEAFF

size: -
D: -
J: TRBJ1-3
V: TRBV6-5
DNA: TGTGCCAGCAACCTAGACTCTGGAAACACCATATATTTT
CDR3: CASNLDSGNTIYF

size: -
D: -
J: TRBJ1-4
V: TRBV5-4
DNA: TGTGCCAGCAGCTTGGCCCCGGGAAGAGGGCTCGGGAATGAAAAACTGTTTTTT
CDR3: CASSLAPGRGLGNEKLFF

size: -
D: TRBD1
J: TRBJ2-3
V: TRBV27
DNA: TGTGCCAGCAGTTTACTATCCGGGACAGTCGCGGATACGCAGTATTTT
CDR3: CASSLLSGTVADTQYF

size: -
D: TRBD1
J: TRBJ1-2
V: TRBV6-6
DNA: TGTGCCAGCAGTAAGTCCGGGACAGATCCCTATGGCTACACCTTC
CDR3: CASSKSGTDPYGYTF

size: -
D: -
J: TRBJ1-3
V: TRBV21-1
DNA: TGTGCCAGCACTAACAGACTACTTGGAAACACCATATATTTT
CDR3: CASTNRLLGNTIYF

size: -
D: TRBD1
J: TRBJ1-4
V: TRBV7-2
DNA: TGTGCCAGCAGCTCAGGGGGCTTGGGAGAAAAACTGTTTTTT
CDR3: CASSSGGLGEKLFF

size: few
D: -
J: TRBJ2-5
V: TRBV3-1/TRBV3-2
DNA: TGTGCCAGCAGCCAAGATAGGGCACACCAAGAGACCCAGTACTTC
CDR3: CASSQDRAHQETQYF

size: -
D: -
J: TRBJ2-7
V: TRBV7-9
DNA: TGTGCCAGCAGCTTAGACGGGGGATACGAGCAGTACTTC
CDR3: CASSLDGGYEQYF

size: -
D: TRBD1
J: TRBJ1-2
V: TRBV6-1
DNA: TGTGCCAGCAGTGAATCAGGGGGCAGTCCTTATGGCTACACCTTC
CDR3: CASSESGGSPYGYTF

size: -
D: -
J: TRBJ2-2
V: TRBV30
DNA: TGTGCCTGGAGTGTACCAGCGAACACCGGGGAGCTGTTTTTT
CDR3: CAWSVPANTGELFF

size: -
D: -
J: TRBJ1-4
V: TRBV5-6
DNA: TGTGCCAGCAGCTTGGGCAGGAAGATATCGGAAAAACTGTTTTTT
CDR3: CASSLGRKISEKLFF

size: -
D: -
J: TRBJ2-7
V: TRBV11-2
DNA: TGTGCCAACAGCTTCGACTCTTACGGCTACGAGCAGTACTTC
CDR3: CANSFDSYGYEQYF

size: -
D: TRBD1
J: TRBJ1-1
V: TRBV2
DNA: TGTGCCAGCAGTGAATGGGACAGGGCCTTAGCTTTCTTT
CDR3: CASSEWDRALAFF

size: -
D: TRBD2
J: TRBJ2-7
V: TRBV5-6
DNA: TGTGCCAGCAGCTCCCTCAGCGGGGGGGCGGGAGAGCAGTACTTC
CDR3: CASSSLSGGAGEQYF

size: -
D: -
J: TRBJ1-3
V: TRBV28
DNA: TGTGCCAGCAGTTCACAGGGAAAAGACAGAAACACCATATATTTT
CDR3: CASSSQGKDRNTIYF

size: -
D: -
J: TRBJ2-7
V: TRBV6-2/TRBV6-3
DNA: TGTGCCAGCAGTTACTCGTCCCTATCCCCCAGGAGGGGTGTGGACGAGCAGTACTTC
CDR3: CASSYSSLSPRRGVDEQYF

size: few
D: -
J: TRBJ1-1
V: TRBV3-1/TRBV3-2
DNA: TGTGCCAGCAGCTTCGGACGGTCTGAAGCTTTCTTT
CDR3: CASSFGRSEAFF

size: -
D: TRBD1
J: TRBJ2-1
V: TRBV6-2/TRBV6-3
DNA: TGTGCCAGCAGCCAACAGGGGCCATCCTACAATGAGCAGTTCTTC
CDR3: CASSQQGPSYNEQFF

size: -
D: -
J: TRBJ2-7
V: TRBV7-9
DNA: TGTGCCAGCAGCCAAACCGTCCCCCTGGACGAGCAGTACTTC
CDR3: CASSQTVPLDEQYF

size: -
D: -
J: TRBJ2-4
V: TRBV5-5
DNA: TGTGCCAGCACCCCCGGTGGGGGAAACATTCAGTACTTC
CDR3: CASTPGGGNIQYF

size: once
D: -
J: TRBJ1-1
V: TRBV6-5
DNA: TGTGCCAGCAGCATACTTAGGAACTCTGAAGCTTTCTTT
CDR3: CASSILRNSEAFF

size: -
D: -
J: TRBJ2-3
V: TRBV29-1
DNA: TGCAGCGTTGGGTTAGATCAGGCAGATACGCAGTATTTT
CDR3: CSVGLDQADTQYF

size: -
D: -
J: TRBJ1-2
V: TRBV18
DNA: TGTGCCAGCTCACCACGCGACCGACTAGCCACCTTC
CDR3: CASSPRDRLATF

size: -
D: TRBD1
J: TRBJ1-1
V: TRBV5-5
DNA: TGTGCCAGCAGCTACGACAGGGGGCCGGTCACTGAAGCTTTCTTT
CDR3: CASSYDRGPVTEAFF

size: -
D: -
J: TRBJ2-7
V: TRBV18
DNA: TGTGCCAGCTCACCGGGCTTGGTTCTCTACGAGCAGTACTTC
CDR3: CASSPGLVLYEQYF

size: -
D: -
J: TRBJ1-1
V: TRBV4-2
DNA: TGTGCCAGCAGCCAAATCTTCCAGGTGCAAGGCACTGAAGCTTTCTTT
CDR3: CASSQIFQVQGTEAFF

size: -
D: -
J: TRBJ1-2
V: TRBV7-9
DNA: TGTGCCAGCAGCTCTACAGGGTATGGCTACACCTTC
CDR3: CASSSTGYGYTF

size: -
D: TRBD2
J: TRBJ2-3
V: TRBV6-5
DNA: TGTGCCTCCTATTCCCAAGCGGGGGGCACAGATACGCAGTATTTT
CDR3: CASYSQAGGTDTQYF

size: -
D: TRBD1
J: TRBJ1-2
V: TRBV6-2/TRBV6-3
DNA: TGTGCCAGCAGTTACCCAGACAACAGGGGACCTAACTATGGCTACACCTTC
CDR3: CASSYPDNRGPNYGYTF

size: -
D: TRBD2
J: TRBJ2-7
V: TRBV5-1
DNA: TGCGCCAGCAGCCCTTCCGGGGGGACTAGCTCCTACGAGCAGTACTTC
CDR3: CASSPSGGTSSYEQYF

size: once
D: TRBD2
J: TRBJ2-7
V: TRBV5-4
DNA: TGTGCCAGCAGCGGGGGGGGAGGGGTCCCTCCCTACGAGCAGTACTTC
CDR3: CASSGGGGVPPYEQYF

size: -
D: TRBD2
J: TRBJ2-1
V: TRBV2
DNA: TGTGCCAGCAGTGAAACTGGGCTAGCGGGGGGGCGTGAGCAGTTCTTC
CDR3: CASSETGLAGGREQFF

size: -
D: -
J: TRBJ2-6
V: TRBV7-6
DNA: TGTGCCAGCAGCTCGGACAACTCTGGGGCCAACGTCCTGACTTTC
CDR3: CASSSDNSGANVLTF

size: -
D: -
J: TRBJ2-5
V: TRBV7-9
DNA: TGTGCCAGCAGCTCTCTAGTAAAAGAGACCCAGTACTTC
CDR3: CASSSLVKETQYF

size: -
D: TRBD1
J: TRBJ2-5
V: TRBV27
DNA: TGTGCCAGCAGTCCCCGACAGGGGGCATCGGAGACCCAGTACTTC
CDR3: CASSPRQGASETQYF

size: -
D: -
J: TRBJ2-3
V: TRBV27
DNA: TGTGCCACGGTGGGGCGGGGCGAGACAGATACGCAGTATTTT
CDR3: CATVGRGETDTQYF

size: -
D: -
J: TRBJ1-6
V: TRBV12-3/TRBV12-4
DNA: TGTGCCAGCAGCGGGACGGTCGATTCACCCCTCCACTTT
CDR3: CASSGTVDSPLHF

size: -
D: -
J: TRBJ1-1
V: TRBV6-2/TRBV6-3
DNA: TGTGCCAGCAGTTCCCCCGGGGCGGGGGTGAACACTGAAGCTTTCTTT
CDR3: CASSSPGAGVNTEAFF

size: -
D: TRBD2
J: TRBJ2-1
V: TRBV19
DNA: TGTGCCAGTAGTCGGACTAGCGGGGGGGCTCGGGAGCAGTTCTTC
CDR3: CASSRTSGGAREQFF

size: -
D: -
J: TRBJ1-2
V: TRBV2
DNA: TGTGCCAGCAGTGATAGGGAAGCTAACTATGGCTACACCTTC
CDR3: CASSDREANYGYTF